This is a list of T cell receptor beta chains from one sample in a study of cytomegalovirus exposure and HLA in healthy donors. The method was immunoSEQ multiplex PCR; TCRdb's version includes in-frame clones alone and lacks a portion of them. The table includes roughly 190,000 clones, roughly 86% detected once. Sample: PBMCs. All receptors come from a middle-aged man in good health and CMV-seropositive. Each CDR3 is given without its conserved first and last residue.

>.|TRBV27
ASSIRGAYEQY
>TRBJ2-5|TRBV5-4
ASSPTGRGGRETQY
>.|TRBV27
ASSLRTSGHRPSYEQY
>TRBJ2-1|TRBV27
ASSLSWLNNEQF
>TRBJ2-3|TRBV6-5
ASSYGGSTDTQY
>TRBJ2-5|TRBV11-2
ASSFTGRGATQY
>TRBJ1-1|TRBV7-2
ASSSPGTGLRDTEAF
>TRBJ2-7|TRBV6-1
ASSNRDTGYEQY
>TRBJ2-3|TRBV7-9
ASSTQRVGTDTQY
>TRBJ2-5|TRBV6-5
ASSYVQGGQETQY
>TRBJ1-4|TRBV5-1
ASSFQGDNEKLF
>TRBJ1-1|TRBV7-2
ASSLVSVGANTEAF
>TRBJ2-3|TRBV5-4
ASSFKAGGRTDTQY
>TRBJ1-3|TRBV19
ASSLGLTRIAYGNTIY
>TRBJ2-7|TRBV9
ASSVTSQTYEQY
>TRBJ2-6|TRBV7-2
ASSAGTSGSGANVLT
>TRBJ2-7|TRBV2
ASSGDRGLYEQY
>TRBJ2-5|TRBV5-1
ASSLLVGSSQETQY
>TRBJ2-5|TRBV7-2
ASSLRRGQETQY
>TRBJ2-7|TRBV9
ASSVGSPGEQY
>TRBJ2-7|TRBV7-2
ASSPMARGGSYEQY
>TRBJ2-1|TRBV14
ASSPPGLLARNEQF
>TRBJ2-7|TRBV18
ASAGTGGRNEQY
>TRBJ2-2|TRBV7-6
ASSLSGLAGGKTGELF
>TRBJ1-1|TRBV28
ASIFAGGISEAF
>TRBJ2-3|TRBV6-6
ASSYRSGADTQY
>TRBJ2-7|TRBV6-6
ASSPSGSSYEQY
>TRBJ2-4|TRBV28
ASSFQPGQGKNIQY
>TRBJ2-2|TRBV4-3
ASSQDEGAPGELF